This entry is about one T cell receptor beta chain. Antigen specificity is unknown. This sample is drawn from a study of T cell responses to AZD1222 COVID-19 vaccine. General study findings and limits: Clonal diversity may have been underestimated in mostly white British donors. Following two doses of AZD1222, Spike-specific TCR breadth and depth rose.

The CDR3 is made up of 17 amino acids. The method was immunoSEQ multiplex PCR; TCRdb's version includes in-frame clones alone and lacks a portion of them. The data show about 150,000 clones, more than 70% seen once. The clonotype originates from an adult in good health. The genes are TRBV21-1 and TRBJ2-1; the D segment call TRBD2 is taken from the table without a DNA check. TRBV21-1 is assigned pseudogene status. This sample comprised peripheral blood, obtained on day 0 of AZD1222 vaccination. The CDR3 sequence: CASSLYRSSGSTNEQFF. CDR3 bases: TGTGCCAGCAGCCTTTATAGGTCTAGCGGGAGTACCAATGAGCAGTTCTTC.